Below are 5 T cell receptor beta chains sequenced from a single sample in a study of blood T cell repertoires in COVID-19. TCRdb's copy holds only in-frame clones and misses some; the assay was immunoSEQ multiplex PCR. The table shows 150,000 to 200,000 clones, with 86% occurring only once. The sequenced sample consisted of PBMCs or T cells enriched from blood (not recorded which). The source of these receptors is a middle-aged woman in a cohort exposed to, infected with or recovered from COVID-19 (not recorded which).

This chain connects TRBV4-3 to TRBJ2-7; 9 bases align to TRBD1. Germline CDR1 LGHNA, CDR2 YSLEER. The CDR3 is 15 amino acids. The junction had 4 bases not matched to a gene; V was cut back by 1 base and J by 3 bases. The CDR3 bases are TGCGCCAGCAGCCAAGGGCCGGGACAGGGCTACGAGCAGTACTTC. Protein product: CASSQGPGQGYEQYF.

The chain is built from TRBV2 and TRBJ2-1; 7 positions agree with TRBD2. Germline CDR1 reads SNHLY; CDR2 reads FYNNEI. V gave up 2 bases and J gave up 9 bases; unmatched junction bases: 10. CDR3 length: 15 residues. The DNA for the CDR3 is TGTGCCAGCAGTGAAAGGAGCGGGATAGGAGGTGAGCAGTTCTTC. Its protein product is CASSERSGIGGEQFF.

The chain has TRBV7-9 and TRBJ2-3; D not certain. V lost 5 bases and J 0 bases, leaving 9 bases between the germline ends. The CDR3 has 14 residues. Germline V lookup: CDR1 SEHNR, CDR2 FQNEAQ (reference sequence). CDR3 in amino acids: CASSEQISTDTQYF. CDR3 bases: TGTGCCAGCAGCGAACAAATTAGCACAGATACGCAGTATTTT.

CDR3 loop: CASSRKIGHRGRPNTGELFF. In nucleotides, the CDR3 is TGTGCCAGCAGCCGCAAGATCGGACACAGGGGCCGGCCGAACACCGGGGAGCTGTTTTTT. The rearrangement joins TRBV3-1 (or the pseudogene TRBV3-2) to TRBJ2-2, with TRBD1 identical over 7 bases. Germline trimming cut 4 bases from V and 0 bases from J; bases unmatched to any gene: 17. The V gene's germline CDR1 is LGHDT and CDR2 YNNKEL (reference sequence). The CDR3 has 20 residues.

The gene calls are TRBV6-4 and TRBJ1-1, with D perhaps matching TRBD1 (6 bases). V lost 3 bases and J 1 base, leaving 9 bases between the germline ends. The CDR3 contains 14 residues. Per the germline V gene, CDR1 is MRHNA and CDR2 is SNTAGT. The CDR3 sequence: CASSENRENTEAFF. The DNA for the CDR3 is TGTGCCAGCAGTGAGAACAGGGAGAACACTGAAGCTTTCTTT.